The 32 T cell receptor beta chains presented below share a single source sample, sequenced in a study of shared clonotypes between healthy human individuals. Naive CD8 cells lacked CD45RO and underwent positive selection for CCR7, leaving out terminally differentiated effector memory CD45RA+ cells. Clones were sequenced by immunoSEQ multiplex PCR, and TCRdb holds only the in-frame ones, with some missing. The sample contains about 700,000 clones, 90% to 95% of which appear only once. Sequenced sample: naive CD8+ T cells sorted from blood. These receptors were taken from a man aged 30-40 years in good health.

The V call is TRBV2, the J call TRBJ1-2; the D gene is possibly TRBD1 (6 bases). Trimming left V 2 bases short and J 8 bases short, with 9 bases between. This CDR3 is 12 amino acids long. Germline values: CDR1 SNHLY, CDR2 FYNNEI. The CDR3 region has the DNA TGTGCCAGCAGTGAACACAGGGTCGGCTACACCTTC. This translates into CASSEHRVGYTF.

This rearrangement joins TRBV7-9 to TRBJ2-1, with D unclear. V gave up 0 bases and J gave up 3 bases, with 9 bases separating them. The CDR3 consists of 15 residues. Germline-derived CDR1 and CDR2 are SEHNR and FQNEAQ (reference sequence). The DNA for the CDR3 is TGTGCCAGCAGCTTAGCAGGGAATTACTACAATGAGCAGTTCTTC. The encoded protein is CASSLAGNYYNEQFF.

The V call is TRBV6-1, the J call TRBJ1-1; unclear D gene. The CDR3 is made up of 12 amino acids. V was trimmed by 6 bases and J by 4 bases, leaving 9 bases between them. The germline V gene has CDR1 MNHNS and CDR2 SASEGT. CDR3 residues: CASRPSGTEAFF. CDR3 DNA sequence: TGTGCCAGCAGACCATCAGGCACTGAAGCTTTCTTT.

The chain links TRBV11-1 to TRBJ2-2; 8 bases agree with TRBD1. CDR1 and CDR2 (germline): SGHAT, FQDESV (reference sequence). V was clipped by 4 bases and J by 7 bases; unmatched bases: 5. The CDR3 has 14 amino acids. The CDR3 here is CASSSDRGVGELFF. For the CDR3, the DNA is TGTGCCAGCAGCTCCGACAGGGGCGTCGGGGAGCTGTTTTTT.

The V and J genes are TRBV7-9 and TRBJ2-6, with D uncertain. The CDR3 runs to 18 residues. Germline V gene sequence: CDR1 SEHNR, CDR2 FQNEAQ (reference sequence). V was cut by 1 base and J by 0 bases, with 13 bases left in between. The CDR3 here is CASSLGAQLNSGANVLTF. In DNA form, the CDR3 reads TGTGCCAGCAGCTTAGGGGCACAGCTAAACTCTGGGGCCAACGTCCTGACTTTC.

This chain's CDR3 is CASSDRLAGADNEQFF. DNA of the CDR3: TGTGCCAGCAGTGATCGACTAGCGGGAGCGGACAATGAGCAGTTCTTC. This chain joins TRBV6-1 and TRBJ2-1; 12 bases agree with TRBD2. CDR3 size: 16 residues. The trim removed 3 bases at V and 5 bases at J, leaving 5 bases unmatched. In germline, CDR1 is MNHNS, CDR2 SASEGT.

The DNA of the CDR3 is TGTGCCAGCAGTGAAGGGACCACAGGGGGCCAGGCGAACACCATATATTTT. Amino acids: CASSEGTTGGQANTIYF. The chain is built from TRBV2 and TRBJ1-3; TRBD1 aligns across 9 bases. This CDR3 is 17 amino acids long. Germline trimming cut 1 base from V and 7 bases from J; bases unmatched to any gene: 11. Germline CDR1 reads SNHLY; CDR2 reads FYNNEI.

The chain combines TRBV11-2 with TRBJ2-7; D is possibly TRBD2 (5 bases). CDR3 length: 14 amino acids. Germline V gene sequence: CDR1 SGHAT, CDR2 FQNNGV. With 5 bases removed from V and 3 bases from J, the gap between germline ends came to 14 bases. CDR3 sequence reads: CASSPGPGDYEQYF. The CDR3 DNA follows: TGTGCCAGCAGCCCGGGCCCCGGGGACTACGAGCAGTACTTC. Using reference TRBV11-2 and TRBJ2-7 for the parts outside the CDR3, the full variable domain is EAGVAQSPRYKIIEKRQSVAFWCNPISGHATLYWYQQILGQGPKLLIQFQNNGVVDDSQLPKDRFSAERLKGVDSTLKIQPAKLEDSAVYLCASSPGPGDYEQYFGPGTRLTVT.

The V call is TRBV7-8, the J call TRBJ2-1, with D perhaps matching TRBD2 (6 bases). Germline V gene sequence: CDR1 SGHVS, CDR2 FQNEAQ. Deletions cut 3 bases from V and 5 bases from J, with 11 bases between. The length of the CDR3 is 14 residues. CDR3 residues: CASSFAGPNNEQFF. Here the CDR3 DNA reads TGTGCCAGCAGCTTCGCGGGACCGAACAATGAGCAGTTCTTC.

Note on this clone: Other DNA sequences of this sample code for an identical CDR3. The chain combines TRBV29-1 with TRBJ2-7; D may be TRBD1 (6 bases). With 3 bases removed from V and 0 bases from J, the gap between germline ends came to 12 bases. The CDR3 loop spans 14 amino acids. CDR1 SQVTM and CDR2 ANQGSEA come from the germline V gene. CDR3 protein: CSVEGQGNSYEQYF. The DNA of the CDR3 is TGCAGCGTTGAGGGGCAGGGGAACTCCTACGAGCAGTACTTC.

The chain uses TRBV7-3 and TRBJ2-1, with TRBD2 identical over 11 bases. The CDR3 extends over 18 amino acids. The germline gives CDR1 SGHTA, CDR2 FQGTGA. J lost 6 bases, V lost 3 bases, and 13 bases had no gene match. The CDR3 region is CASSFRPSSGRMSNEQFF. In DNA form, the CDR3 reads TGTGCCAGCAGCTTCAGACCCTCTAGCGGGAGGATGAGCAATGAGCAGTTCTTC. The full variable domain, with the rest looked up from reference TRBV7-3 and TRBJ2-1, is GAGVSQTPSNKVTEKGKYVELRCDPISGHTALYWYRQSLGQGPEFLIYFQGTGAADDSGLPNDRFFAVRPEGSVSTLKIQRTERGDSAVYLCASSFRPSSGRMSNEQFFGPGTRLTVL.

V is TRBV27 and J is TRBJ2-7; D remains unclear. Germline V lookup: CDR1 MNHEY, CDR2 SMNVEV (reference sequence). The length of the CDR3 is 14 residues. V was clipped by 6 bases and J by 0 bases, with 12 bases between them. In nucleotides, the CDR3 is TGTGCCAGCAGCTCAGGACGGATCTCCTACGAGCAGTACTTC. Residues: CASSSGRISYEQYF.

The rearrangement links TRBV4-3 to TRBJ1-5; D perhaps matches TRBD1 (5 bases). Per the germline V gene, CDR1 is LGHNA and CDR2 is YSLEER. Trimming shortened V by 1 base and J by 3 bases, and 10 bases separated the two germline ends. The CDR3 length is 15 residues. The chain's CDR3 is CASSQGARDNQPQHF. CDR3 sequence (DNA): TGCGCCAGCAGCCAAGGTGCCAGGGACAATCAGCCCCAGCATTTT.

The chain uses TRBV7-6 and TRBJ1-5; D unresolved. CDR3 length equals 15 residues. V lost 1 base and J lost 3, with 10 bases in between. Per germline, CDR1 SGHVS and CDR2 FNYEAQ. CDR3 loop: CASSLEGAPNQPQHF. In DNA form, the CDR3 reads TGTGCCAGCAGCTTAGAGGGTGCTCCCAATCAGCCCCAGCATTTT.

The CDR3 here is CASSLSPLKSSGNTIYF. The CDR3 region has the DNA TGCGCCAGCAGCCTAAGTCCCCTTAAGAGCTCTGGAAACACCATATATTTT. The rearrangement joins TRBV5-1 to TRBJ1-3; unclear D gene. V lost 4 bases to trimming and J lost 0 bases, with 17 bases between them. The CDR3 totals 17 residues. Germline CDR1 SGHRS, CDR2 YFSETQ.

The rearrangement uses TRBV7-9 and TRBJ2-3, with 9 bases aligning to TRBD1. The CDR3 has 19 residues. The germline CDR1 and CDR2 sequences are SEHNR and FQNEAQ (reference sequence). Trimming removed 0 bases from V and 5 bases from J; junction bases left unmatched: 15. For the CDR3, the DNA is TGTGCCAGCAGCTTAGCATGGCCTCGGGACAGGGTGTGGATAGATACGCAGTATTTT. Translated: CASSLAWPRDRVWIDTQYF.

The gene calls are TRBV9 and TRBJ2-1; TRBD2 matches at 9 bases. V was pared by 3 bases and J by 7 bases, with 11 bases of the junction left unmatched. This CDR3 comprises 16 residues. CDR1 is SGDLS, CDR2 YYNGEE, per germline. CDR3 amino acids: CASSGRTSAIRNEQFF. Here the CDR3 DNA reads TGTGCCAGCAGCGGGCGGACTAGCGCCATTAGGAATGAGCAGTTCTTC.

The chain is built from TRBV30 and TRBJ2-5; TRBD2 might be the D (5 bases). There are 11 residues in the CDR3. V was pared by 4 bases and J by 5 bases, with 8 bases between. Germline CDR1 reads GTSNPN; CDR2 reads SVGIG (reference sequence). The CDR3 region has the DNA TGTGCCTGGACGGGCGGGGAGACCCAGTACTTC. Translated, it gives CAWTGGETQYF.

The chain has TRBV19 and TRBJ1-1; 8 nucleotides align to TRBD1. CDR3 length equals 14 residues. The germline gives CDR1 LNHDA, CDR2 SQIVND (reference sequence). J was trimmed by 0 bases and V by 7 bases; bases with no gene match: 4. CDR3: CASIGQGMNTEAFF. The DNA of the CDR3 is TGTGCCAGTATTGGACAGGGAATGAACACTGAAGCTTTCTTT.

This chain uses TRBV5-5 with TRBJ2-7, with 8 bases identical to TRBD1. V shed 3 bases, J shed 2 bases, and the junction held 7 bases outside the gene matches. The length of the CDR3 is 15 residues. Germline values: CDR1 SGHKS, CDR2 YYEKEE (reference sequence). CDR3 residues: CASSSPGQGAYEQYF. In nucleotides, the CDR3 is TGTGCCAGCAGCTCCCCCGGACAGGGAGCCTACGAGCAGTACTTC.

The rearrangement uses TRBV6-5 and TRBJ1-5, with no clear D. The germline CDR1 and CDR2 sequences are MNHEY and SVGAGI. Trimming pared 6 bases from V and 1 base from J, leaving 13 bases between. The length of the CDR3 is 15 residues. DNA for the CDR3: TGTGCCAGCAGGACGACGACGAGGAGCAATCAGCCCCAGCATTTT. Protein sequence: CASRTTTRSNQPQHF.

The V and J genes are TRBV7-9 and TRBJ2-5; D may be TRBD1 or TRBD2 (6 bases each). V lost 4 bases to trimming and J lost 3 bases, with 15 bases between them. Germline assignment: CDR1 SEHNR and CDR2 FQNEAQ (reference sequence). The CDR3 runs to 15 residues. The CDR3 reads CASSSEGEAKETQYF. The CDR3 nucleotides read TGTGCCAGCAGCTCTGAGGGGGAGGCCAAAGAGACCCAGTACTTC.

The gene calls are TRBV27 and TRBJ2-7, with D maybe TRBD1 (6 bases). The CDR3 sequence is 14 residues long. The V gene's germline CDR1 is MNHEY and CDR2 SMNVEV (reference sequence). V lost 5 bases and J 2 bases, leaving 13 bases between the germline ends. The CDR3 here is CASSKNRVPYEQYF. CDR3 DNA: TGTGCCAGCAGTAAAAACAGGGTTCCCTACGAGCAGTACTTC.

The chain recombines TRBV5-6 with TRBJ2-7, with D perhaps TRBD1 (5 bases). The V and J ends lost 4 bases and 4 bases respectively, with 15 bases between them. The CDR3 is made up of 14 amino acids. Looked up from germline, CDR1 is SGHDT and CDR2 is YYEEEE. CDR3 in amino acids: CASSPQGYLYEQYF. DNA for the CDR3: TGTGCCAGCAGCCCTCAGGGTTATCTTTACGAGCAGTACTTC.

The gene calls are TRBV29-1 and TRBJ2-7; perhaps D is TRBD1 or TRBD2 (5 bases each). CDR1 and CDR2 from the germline V gene are SQVTM and ANQGSEA. The CDR3 is made up of 14 amino acids. Trimming cost V 4 bases and J 2 bases, with 15 bases left between them. CDR3 sequence: CSVVLGEVTYEQYF. Written as DNA, the CDR3 is TGCAGCGTTGTGTTGGGGGAAGTGACCTACGAGCAGTACTTC.

The chain recombines TRBV7-2 with TRBJ1-3, with 8 bases aligning to TRBD1. Trimming at V came to 8 bases and at J to 0 bases, leaving 9 bases not matched to a gene. In germline, CDR1 is SGHTA, CDR2 FQGNSA. This CDR3 region has 16 residues. For the CDR3, the DNA is TGTGCCAGCCGAGGGACAGGCGACAACTCTGGAAACACCATATATTTT. It encodes CASRGTGDNSGNTIYF.

The genes are TRBV14 and TRBJ1-1; D may be TRBD1 (5 bases). CDR3 length: 14 residues. Germline CDR1 SGHDN, CDR2 FVKESK. Trimming stripped 4 bases from V and 1 base from J, with 10 bases between. CDR3 residues: CASSPLGGNTEAFF. The CDR3, as DNA: TGTGCCAGCAGCCCCCTGGGGGGGAACACTGAAGCTTTCTTT.

The CDR3 DNA sequence: TGTGCCAGCATTCTTACAGAGTCAACTAATGAAAAACTGTTTTTT. It codes for CASILTESTNEKLFF. The chain uses TRBV6-5 and TRBJ1-4, with D hard to call. V lost 7 bases and J 0 bases, leaving 12 bases between the germline ends. The germline gives CDR1 MNHEY, CDR2 SVGAGI. CDR3 length equals 15 residues.

The sample holds one count of this clone. Here the CDR3 reads CASSLSKDVYEQYF. The CDR3 region has the DNA TGTGCCAGCAGTTTATCCAAGGACGTATACGAGCAGTACTTC. The chain has TRBV27 and TRBJ2-7, with D uncertain. CDR3 length: 14 residues. Germline-derived CDR1 and CDR2 are MNHEY and SMNVEV (reference sequence). The V end lost 0 bases, the J end lost 4 bases, and 10 bases lay between the germline ends.

This clone was counted once. This sequence joins TRBV14 and TRBJ2-1; 14 positions agree with TRBD2. The CDR3 length is 19 residues. J gave up 0 bases and V 4 bases, and 8 bases lay outside the gene matches. CDR1 and CDR2 from the germline V gene are SGHDN and FVKESK. The CDR3 spells CASSLGLAGGASSYNEQFF. The CDR3 DNA is TGTGCCAGCAGCCTAGGACTAGCGGGAGGAGCGAGCTCCTACAATGAGCAGTTCTTC.

This clone showed up just once. For the CDR3, the DNA is TGTGCCAGCAGTTTGGAGATTAACAGGGCACAGCCCCAGCATTTT. Amino acids: CASSLEINRAQPQHF. This chain links TRBV28 with TRBJ1-5; a possible D gene is TRBD1 (6 bases). The CDR3 has 15 residues. V was clipped by 3 bases and J by 7 bases, with 16 bases between them. CDR1 is MDHEN and CDR2 is SYDVKM in the germline V gene.

V and J are TRBV5-4 and TRBJ2-3; 11 nucleotides line up with TRBD2. After removal of 2 bases from V and 5 bases from J, the junction contained 4 bases not matched to a gene. The V gene's germline CDR1 is SGHNT and CDR2 YYREEE (reference sequence). This CDR3 spans 15 amino acids. The CDR3 protein is CASSLSLAGEDTQYF. CDR3 DNA sequence: TGTGCCAGCAGCTTATCACTAGCGGGAGAAGATACGCAGTATTTT.